The 12 T cell receptor beta chains below were found in one sample sequenced in a study of blood T cell repertoires in COVID-19. Profiled with immunoSEQ multiplex PCR; TCRdb holds only in-frame clones, not every one. The sample contains roughly 190,000 clones, 90% to 95% of which appear only once. What was sequenced was peripheral blood. These receptors came from a man aged 25-45 years with COVID-19, enrolled during active disease.

V usage is TRBV19 and J usage is TRBJ2-7; D is possibly TRBD2 (6 bases). Germline V gene sequence: CDR1 LNHDA, CDR2 SQIVND (reference sequence). The CDR3 spans 14 residues. V shed 4 bases and J shed 0 bases, with 10 bases lying between them. The CDR3 coding sequence is TGTGCCAGTAGTACTAGCGACTCCTCCTACGAGCAGTACTTC. Its protein product is CASSTSDSSYEQYF. The full variable domain, completed using reference TRBV19 and TRBJ2-7, is DGGITQSPKYLFRKEGQNVTLSCEQNLNHDAMYWYRQDPGQGLRLIYYSQIVNDFQKGDIAEGYSVSREKKESFPLTVTSAQKNPTAFYLCASSTSDSSYEQYFGPGTRLTVT.

This chain joins TRBV5-1 and TRBJ1-4; D not certain. Germline CDR1 reads SGHRS; CDR2 reads YFSETQ. V shed 3 bases and J shed 6 bases, with 12 bases lying between them. CDR3 length: 14 amino acids. The DNA of the CDR3 is TGCGCCAGCAGCTCTCGGATGGAGGATGAAAAACTGTTTTTT. It yields the protein CASSSRMEDEKLFF.

The chain uses TRBV5-1 and TRBJ1-3; no definite D call. V was trimmed by 4 bases and J by 0 bases, leaving 11 bases between them. There are 15 residues in the CDR3. Germline-derived CDR1 and CDR2 are SGHRS and YFSETQ. In nucleotides, the CDR3 is TGCGCCAGCAGCACCTCAGGAAACTCTGGAAACACCATATATTTT. The encoded protein is CASSTSGNSGNTIYF. The full variable domain, completed using reference TRBV5-1 and TRBJ1-3, is KAGVTQTPRYLIKTRGQQVTLSCSPISGHRSVSWYQQTPGQGLQFLFEYFSETQRNKGNFPGRFSGRQFSNSRSEMNVSTLELGDSALYLCASSTSGNSGNTIYFGEGSWLTVV.

This clone was observed a single time. The chain joins TRBV5-4 to TRBJ2-4; the D gene is possibly TRBD1 (6 bases). V was clipped by 4 bases and J by 5 bases, with 13 bases between them. Germline V gene lookup returns CDR1 SGHNT and CDR2 YYREEE (reference sequence). The CDR3 is 14 residues long. This chain's CDR3 is CASSDGQQQNIQYF. CDR3 DNA: TGTGCCAGCAGCGACGGACAGCAACAAAACATTCAGTACTTC.

The genes are TRBV14 and TRBJ1-5; weak D call: TRBD1 (5 bases). The CDR3 covers 14 residues. CDR1 and CDR2 from the germline V gene are SGHDN and FVKESK. Trimming stripped 4 bases from V and 7 bases from J, with 14 bases between. This chain's CDR3 is CASSPLGQRQPQHF. The CDR3 nucleotides read TGTGCCAGCAGCCCCCTGGGGCAGAGACAGCCCCAGCATTTT.

The chain employs TRBV6-5 and TRBJ2-7; TRBD1 matches at 7 bases. The CDR3 runs to 12 residues. The germline gives CDR1 MNHEY, CDR2 SVGAGI. Trimming took 5 bases from V and 7 from J; bases not matched to a gene: 5. The CDR3 DNA reads as TGTGCCAGCAGTCCCGACAGGGTTGAGCAGTACTTC. This translates into CASSPDRVEQYF.

The table lists this clone with a few counts. The V and J genes are TRBV27 and TRBJ1-1; D is perhaps TRBD1 (5 bases). Trimming removed 10 bases at V and 1 base at J, with 10 bases between. The CDR3 contains 12 residues. The germline CDR1 and CDR2 sequences are MNHEY and SMNVEV (reference sequence). This CDR3 is CATGHANTEAFF. The CDR3 region has the DNA TGTGCCACCGGACACGCGAACACTGAAGCTTTCTTT.

The chain is built from TRBV7-9 and TRBJ1-2; TRBD1 matches at 7 bases. Germline CDR1 reads SEHNR; CDR2 reads FQNEAQ (reference sequence). The trim removed 5 bases at V and 6 bases at J, leaving 12 bases unmatched. CDR3 length: 15 amino acids. CDR3 loop: CASSRRGAGLDGYTF. DNA for the CDR3: TGTGCCAGCAGCCGCAGGGGGGCAGGACTGGATGGCTACACCTTC.

The chain has TRBV6-1 and TRBJ1-3; D remains unclear. Germline loops: CDR1 MNHNS, CDR2 SASEGT. V lost 3 bases and J lost 0, with 6 bases in between. The length of the CDR3 is 14 residues. This CDR3 reads CASSEQISGNTIYF. The DNA of the CDR3 is TGTGCCAGCAGTGAGCAGATCTCTGGAAACACCATATATTTT.

The chain couples TRBV5-1 to TRBJ1-6; 7 nucleotides line up with TRBD1. Germline lookup yields CDR1 SGHRS and CDR2 YFSETQ. Germline trimming cut 2 bases from V and 9 bases from J; bases unmatched to any gene: 8. The length of the CDR3 is 15 residues. CDR3 loop: CASSLSGTDISPLHF. The CDR3 coding sequence is TGCGCCAGCAGCTTATCCGGGACAGACATTTCACCCCTCCACTTT.

The chain combines TRBV12-3 or TRBV12-4 with TRBJ1-5; the D gene is possibly TRBD1 (5 bases). The CDR3 spans 13 residues. With 5 bases removed from V and 5 bases from J, the gap between germline ends came to 10 bases. CDR3 sequence: CASSEAGYQPQHF. In nucleotides, the CDR3 is TGTGCCAGCAGTGAGGCAGGGTATCAGCCCCAGCATTTT.

This rearrangement joins TRBV10-1 to TRBJ2-2; 9 bases match TRBD1. With V trimmed by 6 bases and J by 6 bases, 5 bases remained unmatched. The CDR3 spans 14 residues. Germline CDR1 and CDR2: WNHNN and SYGVQD (reference sequence). The CDR3 loop is CASSRDRVSGELFF. The CDR3 DNA reads TGCGCCAGCAGCCGGGACAGGGTTTCCGGGGAGCTGTTTTTT.